This is a list of T cell receptor beta chains from one sample in a study of T cell responses to AZD1222 COVID-19 vaccine. TCRdb's table, derived via immunoSEQ multiplex PCR, lists solely in-frame clones and lacks some. The table has roughly 140,000 clones, approximately 93% seen once. Sequenced material: peripheral blood, taken after recovery from COVID-19. The receptors stem from an adult who had recovered from COVID-19. Each CDR3 is given with its conserved first and last residue. The D gene is left open where the match is weak. Clone sizes are given selectively: once, few, many, or a class where the clone is expanded.

TRBV11-2,-,TRBJ1-5,-,CASSSNQPQHF,TGTGCCAGCAGCTCGAATCAGCCCCAGCATTTT
TRBV13,-,TRBJ1-2,TRBD1,CASSLGLLRRQGDYGYTF,TGTGCCAGCAGCTTAGGCCTCCTCCGACGACAGGGAGACTATGGCTACACCTTC
TRBV30,-,TRBJ2-5,-,CAWSASTSQYF,TGTGCCTGGAGCGCATCGACATCCCAGTACTTC
TRBV12-5,-,TRBJ1-3,-,CASAVRGAPGNTIYF,TGTGCTAGTGCAGTTCGGGGGGCGCCCGGAAACACCATATATTTT
TRBV19,-,TRBJ2-3,-,CASSIRTATDTQYF,TGTGCCAGTTCGATCCGGACAGCAACAGATACGCAGTATTTT
TRBV6-5,-,TRBJ2-2,TRBD2,CASRAGGANTGELFF,TGTGCCAGCAGAGCGGGGGGCGCAAACACCGGGGAGCTGTTTTTT
TRBV9,-,TRBJ1-1,-,CASSVGRGWNTEAFF,TGTGCCAGCAGCGTTGGCAGGGGCTGGAACACTGAAGCTTTCTTT
TRBV11-3,-,TRBJ1-1,-,CASSSRGTEAFF,TGTGCCAGCAGCTCTCGAGGTACTGAAGCTTTCTTT
TRBV23-1,-,TRBJ2-7,-,CASSQVGGYEQYF,TGCGCCAGCAGTCAAGTGGGGGGTTACGAGCAGTACTTC
TRBV18,-,TRBJ1-1,-,CASSPQGQGTEAFF,TGTGCCAGCTCACCACAGGGTCAGGGCACTGAAGCTTTCTTT
TRBV6-1,-,TRBJ2-5,TRBD2,CASSGHTTSGSQETQYF,TGTGCCAGCAGTGGGCACACGACTAGCGGGAGTCAAGAGACCCAGTACTTC
TRBV5-1,-,TRBJ2-7,-,CASSRDGATAKYEQYF,TGCGCCAGCAGTCGTGACGGAGCAACGGCTAAGTACGAGCAGTACTTC
TRBV15,-,TRBJ2-7,-,CATSRDVGNYEQYF,TGTGCCACCAGCAGAGATGTGGGGAACTACGAGCAGTACTTC
TRBV4-1,-,TRBJ1-2,-,CASSQDPGTGTANYGYTF,TGCGCCAGCAGCCAAGATCCGGGGACCGGGACCGCTAACTATGGCTACACCTTC
TRBV24-1,-,TRBJ2-2,TRBD1,CATSDAGTGWGGELFF,TGTGCCACCAGTGATGCCGGGACAGGGTGGGGCGGGGAGCTGTTTTTT
TRBV6-5,-,TRBJ1-4,-,CASSYVVSNRDGLFF,TGTGCCAGCAGTTACGTGGTGTCAAATCGAGACGGACTGTTTTTT
TRBV5-4,-,TRBJ1-2,-,CASSSTQGFGYTF,TGTGCCAGCAGCTCAACGCAGGGATTCGGCTACACCTTC
TRBV7-6,-,TRBJ2-6,TRBD2,CASTMTSGRLHSGANVLTF,TGTGCCAGCACCATGACTAGCGGGAGGTTGCACTCTGGGGCCAACGTCCTGACTTTC
TRBV14,-,TRBJ1-6,-,CASGSRPLGNSPLHF,TGTGCCAGCGGCTCGCGACCTTTGGGGAATTCACCCCTCCACTTT
TRBV6-1,-,TRBJ1-2,-,CASSEAAANYGYTF,TGTGCCAGCAGTGAAGCGGCAGCCAACTATGGCTACACCTTC
TRBV6-1,-,TRBJ1-6,-,CASSEWVGQGNSPLHF,TGTGCCAGCAGTGAATGGGTGGGCCAGGGGAATTCACCCCTCCACTTT
TRBV3-1/TRBV3-2,-,TRBJ2-7,-,CASSQRPAGSEQYF,TGTGCCAGCAGCCAAAGGCCCGCAGGTTCCGAGCAGTACTTC
TRBV5-4,once,TRBJ2-7,TRBD1,CASSLETGNRGSYEQYF,TGTGCCAGCAGCTTGGAAACCGGGAACAGGGGATCCTACGAGCAGTACTTC
TRBV7-3,few,TRBJ2-2,TRBD2,CASSLDGASGNTGELFF,TGTGCCAGCAGCTTAGATGGGGCTAGCGGGAACACCGGGGAGCTGTTTTTT
TRBV9,once,TRBJ2-2,-,CASSPRGSRGDTGELFF,TGTGCCAGCAGCCCTCGCGGAAGTAGGGGGGACACCGGGGAGCTGTTTTTT
TRBV5-5,-,TRBJ2-7,TRBD1,CASSWNTGGYEQYF,TGTGCCAGCAGCTGGAATACAGGGGGCTACGAGCAGTACTTC
TRBV6-5,-,TRBJ2-5,-,CASSYKAASIVYF,TGTGCCAGCAGTTACAAAGCAGCGTCAATAGTATACTTC
TRBV11-2,-,TRBJ1-1,TRBD1,CASSSTGWVTEAFF,TGTGCCAGCAGCTCGACAGGGTGGGTTACTGAAGCTTTCTTT
TRBV5-1,-,TRBJ1-1,-,CASSLGHLNTEAFF,TGCGCCAGCAGCTTGGGGCATCTGAACACTGAAGCTTTCTTT
TRBV5-6,-,TRBJ2-3,TRBD2,CASSAGGPTDTQYF,TGTGCCAGCAGCGCGGGAGGCCCCACAGATACGCAGTATTTT
TRBV21-1,-,TRBJ2-3,-,CASSMRGPDTQYF,TGTGCCAGCAGCATGCGGGGGCCAGATACGCAGTATTTT
TRBV27,once,TRBJ2-7,TRBD2,CASSRSGMPSYEQYF,TGTGCCAGCAGTAGAAGCGGGATGCCCTCCTACGAGCAGTACTTC
TRBV5-5,-,TRBJ2-5,-,CASSLFGAEQETQYF,TGTGCCAGCAGCTTGTTCGGGGCAGAACAAGAGACCCAGTACTTC
TRBV2,-,TRBJ2-5,-,CASSEMSGKETQYF,TGTGCCAGCAGTGAGATGAGTGGGAAAGAGACCCAGTACTTC
TRBV23-1,-,TRBJ1-1,-,CASSQPQNTEAFF,TGCGCCAGCAGTCAGCCGCAGAACACTGAAGCTTTCTTT
TRBV6-5,-,TRBJ2-2,-,CASSRQGRGTGELFF,TGTGCCAGCAGCCGTCAGGGGAGGGGTACCGGGGAGCTGTTTTTT
TRBV29-1,-,TRBJ1-4,-,CSVTPAGDEKLFF,TGCAGCGTTACACCAGCAGGAGATGAAAAACTGTTTTTT
TRBV6-5,-,TRBJ2-2,TRBD2,CASSYSREGGSGELFF,TGTGCCAGCAGTTACTCGAGGGAGGGAGGGTCCGGGGAGCTGTTTTTT
TRBV3-1/TRBV3-2,-,TRBJ2-1,TRBD2,CASSLTAGVTNEQFF,TGTGCCAGCAGCCTCACAGCGGGAGTGACGAATGAGCAGTTCTTC
TRBV6-5,-,TRBJ1-1,-,CASSFKGNTEAFF,TGTGCCAGCAGTTTCAAAGGGAACACTGAAGCTTTCTTT
TRBV6-1,-,TRBJ1-2,TRBD1,CASSEDRVKGYTF,TGTGCCAGCAGTGAGGACAGGGTGAAAGGCTACACCTTC
TRBV2,-,TRBJ2-7,TRBD1,CASRRTGAEQYF,TGTGCCAGCAGGAGGACAGGGGCCGAGCAGTACTTC
TRBV4-1,-,TRBJ1-3,-,CASSQDGQGTTIYF,TGCGCCAGCAGCCAAGATGGCCAGGGTACCACCATATATTTT
TRBV18,-,TRBJ1-1,-,CASSPKGIAFF,TGTGCCAGCTCACCGAAAGGGATTGCTTTCTTT
TRBV7-9,-,TRBJ2-1,-,CASSWGVRNGNEQFF,TGTGCCAGCTCCTGGGGGGTAAGAAACGGGAATGAGCAGTTCTTC
TRBV30,-,TRBJ2-2,-,CAWSVRDPGELFF,TGTGCCTGGAGTGTACGGGACCCCGGGGAGCTGTTTTTT
TRBV28,once,TRBJ1-1,TRBD1,CASSPRGTGNTEAFF,TGTGCCAGCAGTCCCAGGGGGACAGGGAACACTGAAGCTTTCTTT
TRBV9,-,TRBJ1-2,-,CASSVAPSGVRYGYTF,TGTGCCAGCAGCGTAGCCCCCTCAGGGGTTCGGTATGGCTACACCTTC
TRBV5-6,once,TRBJ2-7,-,CASSLSGRKSSYEQYF,TGTGCCAGCAGCTTGTCGGGTCGGAAAAGCTCCTACGAGCAGTACTTC
TRBV4-2,-,TRBJ1-5,-,CASSNRVFSNQPQHF,TGTGCCAGCTCTAACCGGGTTTTTAGCAATCAGCCCCAGCATTTT
TRBV6-5,many,TRBJ1-2,-,CASSYVQAPYGYTF,TGTGCCAGCAGTTACGTCCAGGCACCCTATGGCTACACCTTC
TRBV19,-,TRBJ2-7,-,CASSIALGTYEQYF,TGTGCCAGTAGTATCGCTCTGGGGACTTACGAGCAGTACTTC
TRBV4-1,-,TRBJ2-4,-,CASSLSLGVGKNIQYF,TGCGCCAGCAGCCTATCCTTGGGCGTCGGCAAAAACATTCAGTACTTC
TRBV3-1/TRBV3-2,-,TRBJ2-3,-,CASSLQTDTQYF,TGTGCCAGCAGCCTCCAGACAGATACGCAGTATTTT